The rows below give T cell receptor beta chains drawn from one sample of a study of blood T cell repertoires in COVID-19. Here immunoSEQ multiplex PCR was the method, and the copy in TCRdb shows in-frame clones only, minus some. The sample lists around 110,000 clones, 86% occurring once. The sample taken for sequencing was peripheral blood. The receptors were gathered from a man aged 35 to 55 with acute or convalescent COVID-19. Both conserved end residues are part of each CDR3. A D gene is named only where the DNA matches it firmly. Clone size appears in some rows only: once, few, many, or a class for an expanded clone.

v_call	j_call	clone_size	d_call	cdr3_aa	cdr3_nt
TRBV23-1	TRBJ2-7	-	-	CATTPAYEQYF	TGCGCCACTACTCCCGCCTACGAGCAGTACTTC
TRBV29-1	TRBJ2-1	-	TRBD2	CSVEGGGAINEQFF	TGCAGCGTTGAAGGCGGGGGGGCTATCAATGAGCAGTTCTTC
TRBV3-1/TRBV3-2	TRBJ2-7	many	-	CASSQGLGQYF	TGTGCCAGCAGCCAAGGCCTCGGGCAGTACTTC
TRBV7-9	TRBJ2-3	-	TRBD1	CASSEAPETGKNSQYF	TGTGCCAGCAGTGAAGCCCCCGAGACAGGGAAGAATTCGCAGTATTTT
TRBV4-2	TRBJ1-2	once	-	CASSQPTGYGYTF	TGTGCCAGCAGCCAGCCAACAGGGTACGGCTACACCTTC
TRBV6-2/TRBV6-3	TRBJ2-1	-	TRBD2	CASSYLGLARRYEQFF	TGTGCCAGCAGTTACCTCGGACTAGCGAGACGGTATGAGCAGTTCTTC
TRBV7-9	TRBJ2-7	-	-	CASSFSGDYEQYF	TGTGCCAGCAGCTTTAGCGGAGACTACGAGCAGTACTTC
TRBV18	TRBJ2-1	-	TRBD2	CASSPPSGDEQFF	TGTGCCAGCTCACCGCCTAGCGGCGATGAGCAGTTCTTC
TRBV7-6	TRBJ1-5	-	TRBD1	CASSRGQGIGQPQHF	TGTGCCAGCAGCCGGGGACAGGGCATCGGGCAGCCCCAGCATTTT
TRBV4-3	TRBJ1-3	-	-	CASRQDLGDSGNTIYF	TGCGCCAGCAGACAAGATTTAGGGGACTCTGGAAACACCATATATTTT
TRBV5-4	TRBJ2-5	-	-	CASSFGETQYF	TGTGCCAGCAGCTTCGGGGAGACCCAGTACTTC
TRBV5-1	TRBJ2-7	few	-	CASSLGSSNEQYF	TGCGCCAGCAGCTTGGGCAGTTCCAACGAGCAGTACTTC
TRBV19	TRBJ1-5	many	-	CASSVEAGYNQPQHF	TGTGCCAGTAGTGTAGAGGCAGGTTACAATCAGCCCCAGCATTTT
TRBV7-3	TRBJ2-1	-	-	CASPSAGPHYYNEQFF	TGTGCCAGCCCCTCCGCAGGGCCCCATTATTACAATGAGCAGTTCTTC
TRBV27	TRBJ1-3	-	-	CASSALSSGNTIYF	TGTGCCAGCAGCGCCCTCAGCTCTGGAAACACCATATATTTT
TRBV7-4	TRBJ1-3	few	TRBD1	CASSCPDRAGNTIYF	TGTGCCAGCAGCTGCCCAGACAGGGCTGGAAACACCATATATTTT
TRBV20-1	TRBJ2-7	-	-	CSASDSLGYEQYF	TGCAGTGCTAGTGACTCCCTCGGTTACGAGCAGTACTTC
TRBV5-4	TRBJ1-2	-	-	CASSLGQNYGYTF	TGTGCCAGCAGCTTGGGACAGAACTATGGCTACACCTTC
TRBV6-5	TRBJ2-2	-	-	CASRRAANTGELFF	TGTGCCAGCAGGCGGGCCGCGAACACCGGGGAGCTGTTTTTT
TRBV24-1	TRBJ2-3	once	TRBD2	CATSDTGLAGGTDTQYF	TGTGCCACCAGTGATACGGGACTAGCGGGAGGCACAGATACGCAGTATTTT
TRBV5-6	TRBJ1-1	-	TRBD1	CASSLGQGARLNTEAFF	TGTGCCAGCAGCTTGGGGCAGGGGGCGAGATTGAACACTGAAGCTTTCTTT
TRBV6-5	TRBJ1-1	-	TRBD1	CASSEGQMNTEAFF	TGTGCCAGCAGCGAGGGACAGATGAACACTGAAGCTTTCTTT
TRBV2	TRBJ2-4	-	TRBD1	CASSDQGAGAIQYF	TGTGCCAGCAGTGATCAGGGGGCCGGGGCCATTCAGTACTTC
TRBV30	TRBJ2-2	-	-	CAWSSAFHGELFF	TGTGCCTGGAGTAGTGCGTTCCACGGGGAGCTGTTTTTT
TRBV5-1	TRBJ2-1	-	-	CASRAGLGYYNEQFF	TGCGCCAGCAGGGCTGGGTTGGGCTACTACAATGAGCAGTTCTTC
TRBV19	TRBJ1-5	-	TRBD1	CASRQGYNQPQHF	TGTGCCAGCCGACAGGGTTACAATCAGCCCCAGCATTTT
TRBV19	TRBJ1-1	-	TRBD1	CASRSPDRADAFF	TGTGCCAGTAGGTCCCCGGACAGGGCGGATGCTTTCTTT
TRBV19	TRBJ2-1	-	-	CASSIDTRGLRYNEQFF	TGTGCCAGTAGTATAGATACCCGCGGGTTAAGGTACAATGAGCAGTTCTTC
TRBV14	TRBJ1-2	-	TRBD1	CASSPTLGRGQGYTF	TGTGCCAGCAGCCCTACGCTCGGGAGGGGGCAGGGCTACACCTTC
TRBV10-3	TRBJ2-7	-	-	CAISVARNYEQYF	TGTGCCATCAGTGTTGCCAGAAACTACGAGCAGTACTTC
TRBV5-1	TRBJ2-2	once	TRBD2	CASSLELAGGVGELFF	TGCGCCAGCAGCTTGGAACTAGCGGGAGGGGTCGGGGAGCTGTTTTTT
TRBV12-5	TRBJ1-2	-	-	CASGLTGGYGYTF	TGTGCTAGTGGTTTGACCGGGGGCTATGGCTACACCTTC
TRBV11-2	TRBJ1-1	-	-	CASSRIPTGEAFF	TGTGCCAGCAGTCGGATCCCGACAGGTGAAGCTTTCTTT
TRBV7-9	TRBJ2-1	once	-	CASSLTGTGYNEQFF	TGTGCCAGCAGCTTAACCGGGACTGGCTACAATGAGCAGTTCTTC
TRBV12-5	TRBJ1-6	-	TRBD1	CASGLGQGLGPLHF	TGTGCTAGTGGTTTGGGACAGGGGTTGGGGCCCCTCCACTTT
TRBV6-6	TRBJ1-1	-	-	CASRPHGRVEAFF	TGTGCCAGCAGGCCCCATGGTAGAGTTGAAGCTTTCTTT
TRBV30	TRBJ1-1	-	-	CAWSGNRERGTEAFF	TGTGCCTGGAGTGGGAACAGGGAACGCGGGACTGAAGCTTTCTTT
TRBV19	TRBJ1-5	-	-	CASSMEGNQPQHF	TGTGCCAGTAGTATGGAGGGGAATCAGCCCCAGCATTTT
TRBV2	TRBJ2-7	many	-	CASKQGLEYEQYF	TGTGCCAGTAAGCAGGGGTTAGAATACGAGCAGTACTTC
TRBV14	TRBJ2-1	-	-	CATTRAGSYYNEQFF	TGTGCCACTACAAGGGCGGGCAGCTACTACAATGAGCAGTTCTTC
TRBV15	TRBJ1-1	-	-	CATSNNRRRGAFF	TGTGCCACCAGCAATAATCGGAGGCGGGGAGCTTTCTTT
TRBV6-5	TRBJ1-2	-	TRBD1	CASREAGTGDGYTF	TGTGCCAGCAGAGAGGCCGGGACAGGCGATGGCTACACCTTC
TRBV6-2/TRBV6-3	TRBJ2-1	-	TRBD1	CASSWDSNNEQFF	TGTGCCAGCAGCTGGGACAGTAACAATGAGCAGTTCTTC
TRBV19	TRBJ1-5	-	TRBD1	CASSRDRGFQPQHF	TGTGCCAGTAGCCGGGACAGGGGTTTTCAGCCCCAGCATTTT
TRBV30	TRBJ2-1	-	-	CAWSVRGATYNEQFF	TGTGCCTGGAGTGTTCGGGGGGCTACCTACAATGAGCAGTTCTTC
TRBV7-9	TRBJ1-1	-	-	CASSLVKDWNTEAFF	TGTGCCAGCAGCTTAGTAAAGGACTGGAACACTGAAGCTTTCTTT
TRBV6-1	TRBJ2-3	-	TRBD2	CASSEWLAGPTDTQYF	TGTGCCAGCAGTGAATGGCTAGCGGGTCCCACAGATACGCAGTATTTT
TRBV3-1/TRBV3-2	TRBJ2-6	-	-	CASSQLSSSGANVLTF	TGTGCCAGCAGCCAACTCTCTAGCTCTGGGGCCAACGTCCTGACTTTC
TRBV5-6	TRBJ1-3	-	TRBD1	CASSLTRQGRNTIYF	TGTGCCAGCAGCTTGACTCGACAGGGGAGGAACACCATATATTTT
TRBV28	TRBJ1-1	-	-	CASSQGTLIEDAFF	TGTGCCAGCAGCCAAGGGACACTCATCGAGGACGCTTTCTTT
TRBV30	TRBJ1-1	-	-	CAWREMNTEAFF	TGTGCCTGGAGGGAGATGAACACTGAAGCTTTCTTT